These 2 T cell receptor beta chains came from one sample sequenced in a study of blood T cell repertoires in COVID-19. Sequenced by immunoSEQ multiplex PCR; TCRdb stores in-frame clones only, minus some. Of 80,000 to 90,000 clones listed, over 80% are singletons. The sample consisted of peripheral blood. These receptors originate from a woman in her 70s with acute or convalescent COVID-19.

The rearrangement links TRBV28 to TRBJ1-5; D unresolved. The CDR3 spans 12 residues. CDR1 and CDR2 (germline): MDHEN, SYDVKM. Trimming took off 4 bases at V and 3 bases at J, with 4 bases between the two ends. CDR3 protein: CASSSNNQPQHF. In DNA form, the CDR3 reads TGTGCCAGCAGTTCAAACAATCAGCCCCAGCATTTT. Full variable domain (remainder filled in from reference TRBV28 and TRBJ1-5): DVKVTQSSRYLVKRTGEKVFLECVQDMDHENMFWYRQDPGLGLRLIYFSYDVKMKEKGDIPEGYSVSREKKERFSLILESASTNQTSMYLCASSSNNQPQHFGDGTRLSIL.

The CDR3 sequence is CASSHGTGGHRVTEAFF. In DNA form, the CDR3 reads TGCGCCAGCAGCCACGGGACAGGGGGCCATAGAGTAACTGAAGCTTTCTTT. The V call is TRBV5-1, the J call TRBJ1-1, with TRBD1 identical over 12 bases. Germline-derived CDR1 and CDR2 are SGHRS and YFSETQ. V shed 4 bases and J 5 bases; nucleotides not matched to a gene: 12. CDR3 size: 17 residues.